This TCR beta chain came from a study of OX40 agonist ivuxolimab in advanced cancers. Study at large: Patients took ivuxolimab, an agonistic anti-OX40 (CD134) antibody. Age averaged about 66 years (range 23 to 79), and more than 80% were male.

Collection of blood occurred at baseline, at cycle 4 day 1, and at cycle 7 day 1. This clone was detected once. As yet, its antigen is unknown. Study conclusions and caveats: On average, CD8+ T cells had more expanded clones than CD4+.

The V gene's germline CDR1 is SGHVS and CDR2 FNYEAQ. V shed 1 base, J shed 1 base, and the junction held 5 bases outside the gene matches. This CDR3 is 17 amino acids long. Produced via immunoSEQ multiplex PCR; TCRdb's table is partial and in-frame only. The sample includes about 48,000 clones, roughly 89% seen only once; the top ten take 25% to 40%. The sample consisted of CD4+ or CD8+ T cells sorted from blood, taken in a trial of the OX40 agonist ivuxolimab. This chain uses TRBV7-6 with TRBJ2-1, with 9 bases identical to TRBD2. This TCR was sampled from an adult with an advanced solid tumor such as melanoma, head and neck, liver or kidney cancer. CDR3 nucleotides: TGTGCCAGCAGCTTAGAATCGGCGGGGGGGTCCTACAATGAGCAGTTCTTC. This translates into CASSLESAGGSYNEQFF.